The 23 T cell receptor beta chains below all came from one sample that was sequenced in a study of CD8 T cells in Susac syndrome (dated by TCRdb to between 2018 and 2021). The library was prepared using the immunoSEQ multiplex PCR assay. RNA was extracted using the RNeasy kit, and roughly 0.45 to 1 microgram was reverse transcribed with random hexamers. Using fastp at Q25 and MiXCR, TCRdb reprocessed the public reads and kept productive beta chains. Entries are consolidated by CDR3 protein sequence, retaining the most common genes and DNA. This sample lists a few hundred thousand distinct CDR3 sequences; about 95% were detected once. Of the sample, 0.075% to 0.095% falls within the top ten clones. Sequences were obtained from CD4+ T cells from PBMCs. The receptors originated from a human donor with multiple sclerosis.

The genes are TRBV29-1 and TRBJ2-7; D ambiguous. Germline CDR1 and CDR2: SQVTM and ANQGSEA. Trimming pared 1 base from V and 0 bases from J, leaving 16 bases between. The CDR3 has 16 amino acids. The CDR3 DNA sequence: TGCAGCGTTGAAGGAGGCCATTTGGGCGGCTCCTACGAGCAGTACTTC. It encodes CSVEGGHLGGSYEQYF.

This clonotype was recorded once. The chain uses TRBV9 and TRBJ1-1; TRBD1 is a possible D gene (5 bases). Germline assignment: CDR1 SGDLS and CDR2 YYNGEE. Trimming stripped 0 bases from V and 7 bases from J, with 7 bases between. The CDR3 is made up of 12 amino acids. CDR3 nucleotides: TGTGCCAGCAGCGTAGTTGGGGGTGAAGCTTTCTTT. Translation gives CASSVVGGEAFF.

This chain uses TRBV7-2 with TRBJ1-2, with TRBD1 identical over 10 bases. Trimming took 4 bases from V and 5 from J; bases not matched to a gene: 4. CDR3 length: 14 amino acids. CDR1 is SGHTA and CDR2 is FQGNSA in the germline V gene. The CDR3 protein is CASSWGTGEYGYTF. CDR3 coding DNA: TGTGCCAGCAGCTGGGGGACAGGGGAATATGGCTACACCTTC.

The gene calls are TRBV9 and TRBJ2-1; D is uncertain. The CDR3 is 16 residues long. Germline V gene lookup returns CDR1 SGDLS and CDR2 YYNGEE. V lost 2 bases to trimming and J lost 4 bases, with 16 bases between them. The CDR3: CASSVSDDRLYNEQFF. DNA of the CDR3: TGTGCCAGCAGCGTGTCGGATGATCGATTGTACAATGAGCAGTTCTTC. The full variable domain, in which reference TRBV9 and TRBJ2-1 provide the parts outside the CDR3, is DSGVTQTPKHLITATGQRVTLRCSPRSGDLSVYWYQQSLDQGLQFLIQYYNGEERAKGNILERFSAQQFPDLHSELNLSSLELGDSALYFCASSVSDDRLYNEQFFGPGTRLTVL.

This chain uses TRBV2 with TRBJ1-5, with D possibly TRBD1 on 5 matching bases. This CDR3 spans 13 amino acids. Germline lookup yields CDR1 SNHLY and CDR2 FYNNEI. V dropped 2 bases and J dropped 6 bases, with 8 bases sitting between them. The CDR3 DNA reads as TGTGCCAGCAGTGAACAGGGAAGTCAGCCCCAGCATTTT. Encoded protein: CASSEQGSQPQHF.

This sequence joins TRBV9 and TRBJ2-7, with 11 bases lining up with TRBD2. The ends lost 2 bases at V and 4 bases at J; junction bases unmatched: 2. This CDR3 is built from 14 residues. Germline lookup yields CDR1 SGDLS and CDR2 YYNGEE. The CDR3 protein is CASSVGTSGYEQYF. Written as DNA, the CDR3 is TGTGCCAGCAGCGTCGGGACTAGCGGTTACGAGCAGTACTTC.

The chain joins TRBV4-1 to TRBJ2-1; D remains ambiguous. Germline CDR1 reads MGHRA; CDR2 reads YSYEKL. Trimming cost V 0 bases and J 3 bases, with 21 bases left between them. The CDR3 has 19 residues. CDR3 nucleotide sequence: TGCGCCAGCAGCCAAGATCAAGCGTTGTCGAGATTTAACTACAATGAGCAGTTCTTC. Amino acids: CASSQDQALSRFNYNEQFF.

V gene TRBV7-2 combines with J gene TRBJ2-7, with TRBD1 matching 7 bases. V dropped 4 bases and J dropped 4; count of bases not matched to a gene: 13. The germline gives CDR1 SGHTA, CDR2 FQGNSA. This CDR3 spans 16 amino acids. The CDR3 DNA reads TGTGCCAGCAGCTCCTTCGACAGGGACCGGTTATACGAGCAGTACTTC. This encodes CASSSFDRDRLYEQYF.

The V call is TRBV20-1, the J call TRBJ2-4; 11 nucleotides line up with TRBD2. The CDR3 extends over 14 amino acids. Germline CDR1 and CDR2: DFQATT and SNEGSKA (reference sequence). The V and J ends lost 3 bases and 6 bases, in that order; junction bases with no gene match: 4. The CDR3 DNA sequence: TGCAGTGCTAGTCCACTAGCGGGAGTAAACATTCAGTACTTC. This sequence encodes CSASPLAGVNIQYF.

This chain links TRBV25-1 with TRBJ1-4; D remains unclear. The CDR3 totals 16 residues. V lost 1 base and J lost 2, with 11 bases in between. The germline V gene has CDR1 MGHDK and CDR2 SYGVNS. DNA for the CDR3: TGTGCCAGCAGTGAATCCCGTCCCGGGACTAATGAAAAACTGTTTTTT. Protein product: CASSESRPGTNEKLFF.

V usage is TRBV29-1 and J usage is TRBJ2-3; 9 positions match TRBD1. CDR1 is SQVTM, CDR2 ANQGSEA, per germline. This CDR3 has 12 amino acids. Trimming at V came to 7 bases and at J to 5 bases, leaving 4 bases not matched to a gene. The CDR3 coding sequence is TGCAGCGGGGACAGGGCGGGAGATACGCAGTATTTT. Its protein product is CSGDRAGDTQYF.

This clonotype was picked up a small number of times. The rearrangement joins TRBV29-1 to TRBJ2-7; 10 bases map to TRBD1. CDR3 length: 13 amino acids. Germline lookup yields CDR1 SQVTM and CDR2 ANQGSEA. V lost 5 bases and J lost 3; bases outside the gene matches: 4. The CDR3 sequence is CSVQGDRGYEQYF. DNA for the CDR3: TGCAGCGTTCAGGGGGACAGGGGCTACGAGCAGTACTTC.

The gene calls are TRBV20-1 and TRBJ2-5; possibly TRBD2 for D (6 bases). V lost 2 bases to trimming and J lost 1 base, with 11 bases between them. The germline V gene encodes CDR1 DFQATT and CDR2 SNEGSKA (reference sequence). The CDR3 has 14 residues. CDR3 in amino acids: CSARFPGAQETQYF. CDR3 nucleotides: TGCAGTGCTAGATTCCCGGGAGCCCAAGAGACCCAGTACTTC.

This rearrangement joins TRBV7-9 to TRBJ2-1; 8 bases align to TRBD2. CDR1 and CDR2 (germline): SEHNR, FQNEAQ (reference sequence). CDR3 length equals 15 residues. Unmatched junction bases numbered 9, after V lost 5 bases and J lost 6 bases. This CDR3 is CASSNGLAVVNEQFF. The CDR3 DNA reads as TGTGCCAGCAGCAATGGACTAGCTGTTGTCAATGAGCAGTTCTTC.

V and J are TRBV2 and TRBJ1-5, with 9 bases identical to TRBD1. The germline V gene encodes CDR1 SNHLY and CDR2 FYNNEI. After removal of 4 bases from V and 7 bases from J, the junction contained 5 bases not matched to a gene. The CDR3 sequence is 14 residues long. CDR3 loop: CASSGTGGGQPQHF. Written as DNA, the CDR3 is TGTGCCAGCAGTGGAACAGGGGGCGGCCAGCCCCAGCATTTT.

The gene calls are TRBV19 and TRBJ1-5; no reliable D call. Looked up from germline, CDR1 is LNHDA and CDR2 is SQIVND (reference sequence). V was pared by 8 bases and J by 15 bases, with 14 bases between. The CDR3 contains 10 residues. CDR3 in amino acids: CASREPNGHF. As DNA, the CDR3 is TGTGCCAGTCGAGAACCTAATGGGCATTTT.

The rearrangement joins TRBV20-1 to TRBJ2-5; TRBD2 might be the D (5 bases). Germline CDR1 and CDR2: DFQATT and SNEGSKA (reference sequence). Trimming removed 3 bases at V and 2 bases at J, with 10 bases between. CDR3 length: 13 residues. In DNA form, the CDR3 reads TGCAGTGCTAGCGGAGCGGATCAAGAGACCCAGTACTTC. Amino acid sequence: CSASGADQETQYF.

V is TRBV25-1 and J is TRBJ2-5; 15 positions match TRBD2. CDR1 is MGHDK, CDR2 SYGVNS, per germline. CDR3 length equals 19 residues. J lost 6 bases, V lost 7 bases, and 18 bases had no gene match. The CDR3 sequence: CASIGTGLAGGPQFKTQYF. The CDR3 nucleotides are TGTGCCAGCATCGGAACCGGACTAGCGGGAGGGCCTCAGTTCAAGACCCAGTACTTC.

The chain uses TRBV4-1 and TRBJ2-7; 11 bases are shared with TRBD1. The V segment lost 0 bases and the J segment 3 bases; nucleotides outside the gene matches: 4. CDR1 and CDR2 from the germline V gene are MGHRA and YSYEKL. This CDR3 has 16 residues. The CDR3: CASSQDPGQGVYEQYF. DNA of the CDR3: TGCGCCAGCAGCCAAGATCCGGGACAGGGGGTCTACGAGCAGTACTTC.

The rearrangement joins TRBV29-1 to TRBJ1-2; 8 bases are a match to TRBD1. V trimming: 6 bases; J trimming: 3 bases; junction bases outside the gene matches: 3. CDR1 and CDR2 (germline): SQVTM, ANQGSEA. The CDR3 contains 12 residues. CDR3 DNA sequence: TGCAGCGTCAAGGACAGGGACTATGGCTACACCTTC. This sequence encodes CSVKDRDYGYTF.

This chain joins TRBV9 and TRBJ2-1; TRBD2 matches 13 bases. Trimming at V came to 0 bases and at J to 4 bases, leaving 1 base not matched to a gene. Germline CDR1 is SGDLS and CDR2 is YYNGEE. The length of the CDR3 is 16 residues. CDR3 sequence: CASSVGGLAGYNEQFF. The CDR3 DNA sequence: TGTGCCAGCAGCGTAGGGGGACTAGCGGGGTACAATGAGCAGTTCTTC.

The rearrangement links TRBV12-3 or TRBV12-4 to TRBJ1-1; D gene unclear. The CDR3 consists of 13 residues. Trimming left V 5 bases short and J 5 bases short, with 12 bases between. The CDR3 sequence is CASSLRRETEAFF. The CDR3 bases are TGTGCCAGCAGTCTACGTAGAGAGACTGAAGCTTTCTTT.

The V call is TRBV24-1, the J call TRBJ2-3; TRBD2 aligns across 10 bases. The V gene's germline CDR1 is KGHDR and CDR2 SFDVKD. The CDR3 sequence is 16 residues long. V trimming: 3 bases; J trimming: 4 bases; junction bases outside the gene matches: 6. The CDR3 DNA follows: TGTGCCACCAGTGATCCTAGCGGGGGCCTTCCAGATACGCAGTATTTT. Translating gives CATSDPSGGLPDTQYF.